This note documents a single TCR beta chain sequence. V was cut by 9 bases and J by 5 bases, with 17 bases left in between. Germline-derived CDR1 and CDR2 are SGHRS and YFSETQ. The CDR3 covers 13 residues. This entry comes from a study of blood T cell repertoires in COVID-19. Libraries were prepared by immunoSEQ multiplex PCR; TCRdb keeps only in-frame clonotypes and omits some of them. The table lists 270,000 or so clones, 86% of them singletons. Sample: peripheral blood. This clonotype originated in a woman in her 30s with COVID-19, enrolled during active disease. V usage is TRBV5-1 and J usage is TRBJ1-1; tentatively, D is TRBD1 (6 bases). The CDR3 DNA is TGCGCCACCAAGGACAGAGGAACAACTGAAGCTTTCTTT. Amino acids: CATKDRGTTEAFF.